This is a list of T cell receptor beta chains from one sample in a study of blood T cells in healthy people across ages. In TCRdb, the 5' RACE reads were re-called with MiXCR into one record per CDR3 protein. In the table there are 790,000 or so distinct CDR3 sequences, 56% of which are singletons. The sample taken for sequencing was blood. These receptors were collected from a man between 35 and 55 years old in good health. CDR3s include the opening cysteine and the closing phenylalanine or tryptophan. Each record gives: clone size, D gene, V gene, J gene, CDR3 protein, CDR3 DNA. A D gene is named only where the DNA matches it firmly. Where a row states a size, it is once, few, many or the class of an expanded clone; other rows omit it.

NA	TRBD1	TRBV7-7	TRBJ2-3	CASSSRGLSDTQYF	TGTGCCAGCAGCTCTAGGGGGCTCTCAGATACGCAGTATTTT
NA	TRBD2	TRBV11-1	TRBJ2-1	CASSRERGSSYNEQFF	TGTGCCAGCAGCAGGGAGCGGGGGAGCTCCTACAATGAGCAGTTCTTC
few	NA	TRBV7-3	TRBJ2-3	CASSDFGGPDTQYF	TGTGCCAGCAGCGACTTCGGAGGACCAGATACGCAGTATTTT
NA	NA	TRBV12-2	TRBJ1-6	CASRFGPQGPLSDSPLHF	TGTGCAAGTCGCTTTGGGCCGCAGGGGCCCCTGTCGGATTCACCCCTCCACTTT
once	NA	TRBV7-8	TRBJ2-5	CASSPSPAETQYF	TGTGCCAGCAGCCCCTCCCCGGCGGAGACCCAGTACTTC
NA	NA	TRBV6-5	TRBJ2-1	CASSYVSLSYNEQFF	TGTGCCAGCAGTTACGTGTCTCTCTCCTACAATGAGCAGTTCTTC
NA	NA	TRBV20-1	TRBJ2-1	CSARGSRYNEQFF	TGCAGTGCTAGGGGCTCGCGTTACAATGAGCAGTTCTTC
few	TRBD1	TRBV10-3	TRBJ1-1	CATRDRDNEAFF	TGTGCCACCCGGGACAGGGACAATGAAGCTTTCTTT
once	NA	TRBV5-1	TRBJ2-5	CASSLAGAQETRYF	TGTGCCAGCAGCTTGGCAGGGGCTCAAGAGACCCGGTACTTC
NA	TRBD1	TRBV5-4	TRBJ2-5	CASSYRTGADQETQYF	TGTGCCAGCAGCTATCGGACAGGGGCGGACCAAGAGACCCAGTACTTC
NA	TRBD1	TRBV5-1	TRBJ2-1	CASSQTTGGRNEQFF	TGCGCCAGCAGCCAAACGACAGGGGGCCGCAATGAGCAGTTCTTC
once	NA	TRBV7-9	TRBJ2-7	CAGSLVARGVDTYEQYF	TGTGCCGGCAGCTTAGTGGCAAGGGGGGTTGATACCTACGAGCAGTACTTC
few	NA	TRBV29-1	TRBJ2-3	CSVGSGTQYF	TGCAGCGTAGGGAGCGGTACGCAGTATTTT
NA	TRBD2	TRBV7-2	TRBJ2-3	CASSFRGREITDRQYF	TGTGCCAGCAGCTTCCGCGGGAGGGAGATCACAGATAGGCAGTATTTT
NA	NA	TRBV7-8	TRBJ1-4	CASSLWQGSNEKLFF	TGTGCCAGCAGCTTATGGCAGGGAAGTAATGAAAAACTGTTTTTT
NA	NA	TRBV7-9	TRBJ2-1	CASSSARPRTDRTYNEQFF	TGTGCCAGCAGCTCCGCGCGGCCACGAACGGACAGAACCTACAATGAGCAGTTCTTC
once	NA	TRBV7-6	TRBJ2-1	CASRPMGGGNEQFF	TGTGCCAGCCGCCCGATGGGAGGGGGCAATGAGCAGTTCTTC
NA	NA	TRBV25-1	TRBJ1-6	CASSESSGASSPLHF	TGTGCCAGCAGTGAATCGAGTGGGGCCAGTTCACCCCTCCACTTT
NA	NA	TRBV9	TRBJ2-3	CASSVSPFTDTQYF	TGTGCCAGCAGCGTCTCTCCTTTCACAGATACGCAGTATTTT
NA	NA	TRBV5-1	TRBJ2-4	CASSLGGTPSHPYF	TGCGCCAGCAGCTTGGGGGGGACCCCTTCGCATCCGTACTTC
few	NA	TRBV7-2	TRBJ2-1	CASSLAWREQFF	TGTGCCAGCAGCTTAGCGTGGCGCGAACAGTTCTTC
once	TRBD2	TRBV10-3	TRBJ2-1	CAIQGRLAGGEQFF	TGTGCCATCCAAGGGCGACTAGCGGGAGGTGAGCAGTTCTTC
NA	TRBD1	TRBV5-1	TRBJ1-1	CASSLGDSSTEAFF	TGCGCCAGCAGCTTGGGGGACAGTTCCACTGAAGCTTTCTTT
NA	NA	TRBV5-1	TRBJ2-5	CASSLADWDQETQYF	TGCGCCAGCAGCTTGGCGGACTGGGACCAAGAGACCCAGTACTTC
few	NA	TRBV28	TRBJ2-5	CASSKGTQETQYF	TGTGCCAGCAGTAAGGGGACTCAAGAGACCCAGTACTTC
few	NA	TRBV27	TRBJ2-4	CASSSGPGTKNIQYF	TGTGCCAGCAGTTCGGGCCCGGGAACCAAAAACATTCAGTACTTC
once	NA	TRBV5-1	TRBJ2-1	CASSLDSQETQFF	TGCGCCAGCAGCCTGGACAGCCAAGAGACCCAGTTCTTC
NA	NA	TRBV27	TRBJ1-1	CASSLARRDTEAFF	TGTGCCAGCAGTCTCGCGCGACGGGACACTGAAGCTTTCTTT
NA	NA	TRBV7-2	TRBJ1-6	CASSGVNSPLHF	TGTGCCAGCAGCGGCGTGAATTCACCCCTCCACTTT
NA	NA	TRBV3-1	TRBJ1-6	CASSDPDSPLHF	TGTGCCAGCAGCGACCCGGATTCACCCCTCCACTTT
NA	NA	TRBV15	TRBJ2-7	CATSVTGYSYEQYF	TGTGCCACCAGCGTAACAGGATACTCCTACGAGCAGTACTTC
few	NA	TRBV29-1	TRBJ1-3	CSVSSLAGPGGNTIYF	TGCAGCGTCTCATCTCTCGCCGGTCCCGGGGGAAACACCATATATTTT
few	NA	TRBV29-1	TRBJ1-2	CSVDSGPGGYTF	TGCAGCGTTGATTCAGGACCTGGTGGCTACACCTTC
NA	NA	TRBV9	TRBJ1-2	CASSFNGRYGYTF	TGTGCCAGCAGCTTCAACGGACGGTATGGCTACACCTTC
NA	NA	TRBV6-1	TRBJ1-3	CASPGLSGNTIYF	TGTGCCAGCCCGGGCCTCTCTGGAAACACCATATATTTT
NA	TRBD2	TRBV5-1	TRBJ2-5	CASSGRASGGANNEQYF	TGCGCCAGCAGCGGCAGAGCTAGCGGGGGGGCTAACAATGAGCAGTACTTC
NA	TRBD1	TRBV20-1	TRBJ1-6	CSASSGTGDNSPLHF	TGCAGTGCTAGTTCTGGGACAGGAGATAATTCACCCCTCCACTTT
NA	NA	TRBV5-1	TRBJ2-7	CASSLDLFNEQYF	TGCGCCAGCAGCTTGGACCTGTTCAATGAGCAGTACTTC
NA	TRBD2	TRBV19	TRBJ2-7	CASSSSPYSGRAYEQYF	TGTGCCAGTAGTTCTTCCCCCTATAGCGGGAGGGCCTACGAGCAGTACTTC
NA	TRBD2	TRBV7-2	TRBJ2-2	CASSLAGGAAGELFF	TGTGCCAGCAGCTTAGCCGGGGGGGCGGCCGGGGAGCTGTTTTTT